Listed below are T cell receptor beta chains from one sample, sequenced in a study of CD8 T cells in ankylosing spondylitis. Using its own MiXCR run on the 5' RACE reads, TCRdb lists one record per CDR3 protein. Here the sample spans 150,000 or so distinct CDR3 sequences, 9.8% being singletons. Specimen: blood, either unsorted or a sorted T cell fraction (not recorded which). Source of these receptors: a female donor with ankylosing spondylitis or in good health (not recorded which). CDR3s include the opening cysteine and the closing phenylalanine or tryptophan. D genes are given only for firm matches. Part of the rows lack a size; the others show once, few, many or a class for expanded clones.

abundance	v_gene	j_gene	d_gene	CDR3nt	CDR3aa
many	TRBV7-2	TRBJ2-1	TRBD2	TGTGCCAGCAGCTTAAAGGCGGGAGCTGTTCCCTACAATGAGCAGTTCTTC	CASSLKAGAVPYNEQFF
few	TRBV7-9	TRBJ2-7	TRBD1	TGTGCCAGCAGCTTGGGACAGGGGACTTCCTACGAGCAGTACTTC	CASSLGQGTSYEQYF
few	TRBV20-1	TRBJ1-5	.	TGCAGTGCTAGAGATCTAGTGGGACGGCATAGCAATCAGCCCCAGCATTTT	CSARDLVGRHSNQPQHF
many	TRBV20-1	TRBJ2-7	.	TGCAGTGCAGGACCGTTCGATGCCTACGAGCAGTACTTC	CSAGPFDAYEQYF
.	TRBV9	TRBJ2-3	TRBD2	TGTGCCAGCAGCCTGAACTCTCTAGCGGGAGCCTACACAGATACGCAGTATTTT	CASSLNSLAGAYTDTQYF
few	TRBV28	TRBJ1-1	.	TGTGCCAGCAGTTCGCCAGACCCTTTGACTGAAGCTTTCTTT	CASSSPDPLTEAFF
few	TRBV24-1	TRBJ2-2	.	TGTGCCACCAGTGATTCCGGGGACACCGGGGAGCTGTTTTTT	CATSDSGDTGELFF
many	TRBV12-3/TRBV12-4	TRBJ2-1	TRBD2	TGTGCCAGCAGTTTCTGGGGAGCGGGAGGAGATGAGCAGTTCTTC	CASSFWGAGGDEQFF
few	TRBV7-6	TRBJ2-3	.	TGTGCCAGCAGCTTAACGGGAGCAAGAGATACGCAGTATTTT	CASSLTGARDTQYF
few	TRBV30	TRBJ2-4	TRBD1	TGTGCCTGGAGGACAGGGTGGGAAAACATTCAGTACTTC	CAWRTGWENIQYF
.	TRBV7-2	TRBJ2-7	TRBD2	TGTGCCAGCAGCTTAGGGCTAGCGGCCTACTACGAGCAGTACTTC	CASSLGLAAYYEQYF
.	TRBV27	TRBJ1-6	.	TGTGCCAGCAGTTTTGCGACTTTTGGGGGAGGCTCACCCCTCCACTTT	CASSFATFGGGSPLHF
.	TRBV28	TRBJ1-1	.	TGTGCCACGGGGCACGTAGTAACGAACACTGAAGCTTTCTTT	CATGHVVTNTEAFF
.	TRBV7-8	TRBJ2-1	.	TGTGCCAGCAGCTCCCTCCCGGGGCGAGAGCAGTTCTTC	CASSSLPGREQFF
.	TRBV6-2/TRBV6-3	TRBJ2-1	.	TGTGCCAGCAGTTACTCGTGGGTAAATGAGCAGTTCTTC	CASSYSWVNEQFF
few	TRBV7-9	TRBJ2-1	.	TGTGCCAGCAGCTACGGACTACCTAACCCCAATGAGCAGTTCTTC	CASSYGLPNPNEQFF
.	TRBV28	TRBJ1-5	TRBD1	TGTGCCAGTAGGCTTAGACAGGGGGTTAGCAATCAGCCCCAGCATTTT	CASRLRQGVSNQPQHF
.	TRBV12-3/TRBV12-4	TRBJ2-7	.	TGTGCCAGCAGCCGAGACGGATTAGGCGAGCAGTACTTC	CASSRDGLGEQYF
few	TRBV6-1	TRBJ2-7	.	TGTGCCAGCAGTGAAGCGTTCAGGCTGGGGACCTACGAGCAGTACTTC	CASSEAFRLGTYEQYF
.	TRBV29-1	TRBJ1-1	.	TGCAGCGCCTCTGACAGGAACACTGAAGCTTTCTTT	CSASDRNTEAFF
.	TRBV9	TRBJ2-1	.	TGTGCCAGCAGCGCTGACTGGAGCTCCTACAATGAGCAGTTCTTC	CASSADWSSYNEQFF
many	TRBV6-5	TRBJ2-1	.	TGTGCCAGCAGTCCCCCTGGGGACTTTAACAATGAGCAGTTCTTC	CASSPPGDFNNEQFF
many	TRBV3-1	TRBJ2-7	.	TGTGCCAGCAGCTATGGAAGGGGGGCCTACGAGCAGTACTTC	CASSYGRGAYEQYF
.	TRBV15	TRBJ2-1	.	TGTGCCACCAGCAGGGCAGCCTCCTACAATGAGCAGTTCTTC	CATSRAASYNEQFF
many	TRBV12-3/TRBV12-4	TRBJ1-6	.	TGTGCCAGCAGTTTAGGGACAGAAGAACTCCACTTT	CASSLGTEELHF
many	TRBV7-9	TRBJ1-2	.	TGTGCCAGCAGCTTACAGTCCCCAGTCGACTATGGCTACACCTTC	CASSLQSPVDYGYTF
many	TRBV10-3	TRBJ2-3	TRBD1	TGTGCCGGCCGGCCGGGACAGGGACCAGATACGCAGTATTTT	CAGRPGQGPDTQYF
once	TRBV6-1	TRBJ2-1	.	TGTGCCAGCAAGGTCAGGTACCCGTACCAGTCCTACAATGAGCAGTTCTTC	CASKVRYPYQSYNEQFF
.	TRBV20-1	TRBJ2-7	.	TGCAGTGCAAGGCACAACATGCGCTACGAGCAGTACTTC	CSARHNMRYEQYF
.	TRBV9	TRBJ2-1	.	TGTGCCAGCAGCGTAGTAAGTGGCCGGTACAATGAGCAGTTCTTC	CASSVVSGRYNEQFF
.	TRBV7-9	TRBJ2-3	TRBD2	TGTGCCAGCAGCTTAGAACTAGCGGGCTTAGATACGCAGTATTTT	CASSLELAGLDTQYF
many	TRBV3-1	TRBJ1-1	.	TGTGCCAGCAGCCAAGACGCCGGACAGACTGAAGCTTTCTTT	CASSQDAGQTEAFF